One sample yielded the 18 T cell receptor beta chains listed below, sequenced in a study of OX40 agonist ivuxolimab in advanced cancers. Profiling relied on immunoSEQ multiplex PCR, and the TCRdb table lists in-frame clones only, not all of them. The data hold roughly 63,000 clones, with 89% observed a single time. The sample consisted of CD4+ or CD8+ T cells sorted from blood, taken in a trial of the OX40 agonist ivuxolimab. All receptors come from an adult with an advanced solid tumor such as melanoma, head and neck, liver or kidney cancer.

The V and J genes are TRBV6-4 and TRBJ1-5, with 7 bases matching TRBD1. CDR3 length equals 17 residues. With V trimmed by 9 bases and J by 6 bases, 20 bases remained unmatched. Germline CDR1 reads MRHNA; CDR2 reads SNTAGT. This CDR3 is CASVPSGDREGFQPQHF. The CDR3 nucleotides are TGTGCCAGTGTACCCTCGGGTGACAGGGAGGGCTTTCAGCCCCAGCATTTT.

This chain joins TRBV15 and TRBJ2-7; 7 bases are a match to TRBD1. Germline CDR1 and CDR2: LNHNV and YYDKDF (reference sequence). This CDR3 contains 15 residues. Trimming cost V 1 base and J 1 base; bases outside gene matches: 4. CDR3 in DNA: TGTGCCACCAGCAGAGGCCGGGGACAGTCCTACGAGCAGTACGTC. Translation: CATSRGRGQSYEQYV.

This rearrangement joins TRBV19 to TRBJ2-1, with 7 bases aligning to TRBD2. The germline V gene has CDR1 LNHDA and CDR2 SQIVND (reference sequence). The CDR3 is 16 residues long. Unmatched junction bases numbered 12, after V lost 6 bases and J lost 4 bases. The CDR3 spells CASSSGAGILYNEQFF. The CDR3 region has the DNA TGTGCCAGTAGCTCGGGAGCGGGGATATTGTACAATGAGCAGTTCTTC.

In DNA form, the CDR3 reads TGTGCCAGCAGTTTATTGGGACAGGGGACTGCTAGCACAGATACGCAGTATTTT. Protein sequence: CASSLLGQGTASTDTQYF. The rearrangement uses TRBV27 and TRBJ2-3, with 10 bases matching TRBD1. J lost 0 bases, V lost 1 base, and 7 bases had no gene match. The CDR3 spans 18 residues. The germline V gene encodes CDR1 MNHEY and CDR2 SMNVEV (reference sequence).

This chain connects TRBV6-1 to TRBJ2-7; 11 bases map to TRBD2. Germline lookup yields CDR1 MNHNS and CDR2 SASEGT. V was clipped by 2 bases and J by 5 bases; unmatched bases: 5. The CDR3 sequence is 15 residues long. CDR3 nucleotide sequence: TGTGCCAGCAGTGAACTAGCGGGAGGATGGAACGAGCAGTACGTC. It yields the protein CASSELAGGWNEQYV.

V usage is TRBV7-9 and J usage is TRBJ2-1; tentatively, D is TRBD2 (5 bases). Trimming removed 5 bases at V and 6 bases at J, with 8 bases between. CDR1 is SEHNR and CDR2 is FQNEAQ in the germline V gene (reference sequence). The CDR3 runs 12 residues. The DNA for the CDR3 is TGTGCCAGCAGCGGCCGGGGCAATGAGCAGTTCTTC. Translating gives CASSGRGNEQFF.

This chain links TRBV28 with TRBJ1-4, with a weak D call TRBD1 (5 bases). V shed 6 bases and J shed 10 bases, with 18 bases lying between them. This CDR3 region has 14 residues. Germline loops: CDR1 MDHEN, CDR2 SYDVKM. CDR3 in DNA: TGTGCCAGCAGCCCCAGGGAGAGGCGGTTAAAACTGTTTTTT. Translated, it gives CASSPRERRLKLFF.

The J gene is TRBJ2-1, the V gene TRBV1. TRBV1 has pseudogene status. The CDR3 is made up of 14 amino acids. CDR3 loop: CTSSLGRSSDEQFF. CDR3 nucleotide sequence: TGCACCAGCAGCTTAGGGCGGAGCAGCGATGAGCAGTTCTTC.

CDR3 coding DNA: TGTGCCAGCAGTTACACCCAAGGAGGGTCCAATGAGCAGTTCTTC. This translates into CASSYTQGGSNEQFF. V gene TRBV6-5 combines with J gene TRBJ2-1, with D tentatively TRBD2 (6 bases). The germline CDR1 and CDR2 sequences are MNHEY and SVGAGI. The CDR3 runs to 15 residues. Between the trimmed V and J ends, which lost 2 bases and 6 bases, there was a span of 14 bases.

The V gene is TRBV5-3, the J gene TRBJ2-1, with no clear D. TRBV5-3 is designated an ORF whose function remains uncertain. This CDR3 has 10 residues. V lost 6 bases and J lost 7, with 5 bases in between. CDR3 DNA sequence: TGTGCCAGAAAACAGAATGAGCAGTTCTTC. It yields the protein CARKQNEQFF.

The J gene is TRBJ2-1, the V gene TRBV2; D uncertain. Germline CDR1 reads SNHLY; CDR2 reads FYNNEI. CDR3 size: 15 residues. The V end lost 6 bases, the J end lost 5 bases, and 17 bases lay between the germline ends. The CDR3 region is CASRESPPLNNEQFF. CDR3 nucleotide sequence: TGTGCCAGCAGGGAGAGTCCCCCCCTTAACAATGAGCAGTTCTTC.

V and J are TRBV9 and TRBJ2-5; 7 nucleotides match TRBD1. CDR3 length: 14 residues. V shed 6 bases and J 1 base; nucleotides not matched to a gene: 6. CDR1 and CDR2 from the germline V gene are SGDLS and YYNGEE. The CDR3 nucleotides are TGTGCCAGCAACCCGACAGGGAGCCAAGAGACCCAGTACTTC. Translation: CASNPTGSQETQYF.

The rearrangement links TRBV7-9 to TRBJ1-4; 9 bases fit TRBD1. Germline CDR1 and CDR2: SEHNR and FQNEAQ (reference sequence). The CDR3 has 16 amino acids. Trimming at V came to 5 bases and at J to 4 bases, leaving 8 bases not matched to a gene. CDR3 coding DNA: TGTGCCAGCAGCAACCCGGGACAGGGCTATAATGAAAAACTGTTTTTT. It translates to CASSNPGQGYNEKLFF.

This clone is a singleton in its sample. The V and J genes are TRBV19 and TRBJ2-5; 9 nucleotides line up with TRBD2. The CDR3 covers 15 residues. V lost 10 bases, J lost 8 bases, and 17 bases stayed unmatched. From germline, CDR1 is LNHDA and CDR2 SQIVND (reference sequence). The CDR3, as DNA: TGTGCCACGATGGGACCCGGGCTAGCGGGGAATACCCAGTACTTC. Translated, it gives CATMGPGLAGNTQYF.

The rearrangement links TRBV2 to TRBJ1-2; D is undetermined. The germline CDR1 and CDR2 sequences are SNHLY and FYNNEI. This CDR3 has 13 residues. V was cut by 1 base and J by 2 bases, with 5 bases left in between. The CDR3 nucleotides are TGTGCCAGCAGTGAAGGGGGAAACTATGGCTACACCTTC. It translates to CASSEGGNYGYTF.

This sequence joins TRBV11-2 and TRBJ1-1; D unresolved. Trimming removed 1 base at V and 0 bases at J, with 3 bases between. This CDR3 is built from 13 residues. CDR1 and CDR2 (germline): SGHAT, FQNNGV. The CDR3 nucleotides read TGTGCCAGCAGCTTAGGGATGAACACTGAAGCTTTCTTT. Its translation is CASSLGMNTEAFF.

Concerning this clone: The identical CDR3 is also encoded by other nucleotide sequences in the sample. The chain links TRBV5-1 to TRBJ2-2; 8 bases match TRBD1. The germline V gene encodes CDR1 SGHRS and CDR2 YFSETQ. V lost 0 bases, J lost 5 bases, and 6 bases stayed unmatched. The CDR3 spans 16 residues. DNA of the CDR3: TGCGCCAGCAGCTTGGATCGACAGGGGATAACCGGGGAGCTGTTTTTT. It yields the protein CASSLDRQGITGELFF.

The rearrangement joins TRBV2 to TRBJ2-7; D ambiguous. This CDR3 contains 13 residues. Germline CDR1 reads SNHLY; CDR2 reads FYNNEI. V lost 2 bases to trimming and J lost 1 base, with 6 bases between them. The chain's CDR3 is CASSEWLSYEQYV. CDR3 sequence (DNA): TGTGCCAGCAGTGAATGGCTTTCCTACGAGCAGTACGTC.